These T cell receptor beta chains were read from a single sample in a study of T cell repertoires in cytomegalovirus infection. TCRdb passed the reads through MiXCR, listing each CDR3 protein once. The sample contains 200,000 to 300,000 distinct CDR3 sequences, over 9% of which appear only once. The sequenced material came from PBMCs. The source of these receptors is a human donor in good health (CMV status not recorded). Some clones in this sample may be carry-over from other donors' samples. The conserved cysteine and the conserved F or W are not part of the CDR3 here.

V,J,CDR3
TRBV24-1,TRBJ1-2,ATSDMGRISGYT
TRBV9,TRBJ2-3,ASSVGPGTDTQY
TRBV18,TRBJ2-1,ASSLLAENYNEQF
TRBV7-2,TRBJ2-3,ASSYRSIGPTSTDTQY
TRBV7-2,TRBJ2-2,ASSLDLRQGNTGELF
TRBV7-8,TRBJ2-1,ASSLSSRGSYNEQF
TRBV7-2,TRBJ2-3,ASSLEGQTDTQY
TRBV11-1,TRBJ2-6,ASSSDREAGANVLT
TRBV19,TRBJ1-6,ASSPSDRQSYNSPLH
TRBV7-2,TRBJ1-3,ASSLWTPGNTIY
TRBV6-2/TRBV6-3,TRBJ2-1,ASRGGTSGPYNEQF
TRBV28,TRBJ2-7,ASSPAGPTYEQY
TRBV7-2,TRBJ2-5,ASSLDARPGETQY
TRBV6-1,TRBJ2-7,ASSETGWQDNEQY
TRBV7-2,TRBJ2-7,ASSLGTSVTYEQY
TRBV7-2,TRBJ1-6,ASSSGHGLHSPLH
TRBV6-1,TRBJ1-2,ASMGSVYGYT
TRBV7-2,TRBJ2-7,ASSVTSGTYEQY
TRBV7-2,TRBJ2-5,ASSSSGLQETQY
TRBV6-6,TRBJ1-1,ASSYSSRGQAEAF
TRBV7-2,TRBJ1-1,ASSPPRTYRNTEAF
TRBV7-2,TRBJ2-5,ASSLALAGGPYQETQY
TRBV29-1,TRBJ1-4,SAGLTGAEKLF
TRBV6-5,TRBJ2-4,ASNPGGDDKNIQY
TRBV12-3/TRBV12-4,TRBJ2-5,ASSLQAETQY